This T cell receptor (beta chain) was recovered during a study of cytomegalovirus exposure and HLA in healthy donors. Study-level findings and limits: CMV antigen specificity was confirmed in vitro for a few CMV-associated chains. Looking again later, the authors saw that most CMV-associated TCR beta chains seemed HLA-restricted.

Points on this clone: Its antigen remains unidentified.

The PCR made use of 60 Vbeta and 13 Jbeta primers. Generated by immunoSEQ multiplex PCR, the TCRdb table keeps only in-frame clones and is missing some. This sample has 110,000 or so clones, with around 82% found just once. The CDR3 sequence is 15 residues long. The V gene's germline CDR1 is SNHLY and CDR2 FYNNEI. With 3 bases removed from V and 5 bases from J, the gap between germline ends came to 16 bases. This receptor was obtained from a young woman in good health and CMV-seropositive. Sequences were obtained from PBMCs. The chain carries TRBV2 and TRBJ1-1, with D possibly TRBD1 on 5 matching bases. CDR3 DNA: TGTGCCAGCAGTGATCAGCTGGGCAGGGTAACTGAAGCTTTCTTT. Translating gives CASSDQLGRVTEAFF.